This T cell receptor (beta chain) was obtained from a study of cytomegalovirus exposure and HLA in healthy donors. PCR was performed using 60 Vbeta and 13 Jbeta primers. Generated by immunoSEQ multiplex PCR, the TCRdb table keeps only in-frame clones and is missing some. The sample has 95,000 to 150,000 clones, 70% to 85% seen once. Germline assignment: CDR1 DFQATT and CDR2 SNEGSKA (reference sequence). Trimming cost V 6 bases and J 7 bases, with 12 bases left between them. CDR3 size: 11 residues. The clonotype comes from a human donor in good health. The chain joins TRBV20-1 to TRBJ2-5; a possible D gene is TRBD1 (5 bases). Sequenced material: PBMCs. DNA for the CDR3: TGCAGTGCGCAGGGCCCGGGGACCCAGTACTTC. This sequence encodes CSAQGPGTQYF.